Below are 21 T cell receptor beta chains sequenced from a single sample in a study of tumor and adjacent non-tumor tissue in lung cancer. No cell sorting was done before RNA was extracted from the tissue. The normal lung tissue was taken more than 3 cm from the tumor edge. TCRbeta libraries were built with three rounds of nested PCR, modified from ARM-PCR. TCRdb reprocessed the multiplex PCR reads with MiXCR, giving one entry per CDR3 protein. The table records 60,000 to 90,000 distinct CDR3 sequences, roughly 70% of them present only once. Sequences were obtained from distant non-tumor lung tissue. The receptor set was obtained from a woman aged 50 to 65 with non-small cell lung cancer.

This clonotype was seen only a few times. The chain is built from TRBV11-2 and TRBJ1-1; 7 nucleotides match TRBD1. The CDR3 has 18 residues. With 6 bases clipped from V and 1 base from J, the junction kept 17 bases outside the gene matches. Germline CDR1 SGHAT, CDR2 FQNNGV. CDR3 protein: CASSRGGAGPWGNTEAFF. The CDR3 DNA reads TGTGCCAGCAGTCGAGGGGGCGCAGGTCCTTGGGGGAACACTGAAGCTTTCTTT.

This clonotype was seen just once. This chain joins TRBV5-1 and TRBJ2-7; 11 bases agree with TRBD2. CDR1 SGHRS and CDR2 YFSETQ come from the germline V gene. J gave up 3 bases and V 0 bases, and 2 bases lay outside the gene matches. The CDR3 length is 15 residues. CDR3 DNA sequence: TGCGCCAGCAGCTTGGAAACTAGCGGGAGCTACGAGCAGTACTTC. As protein: CASSLETSGSYEQYF.

The rearrangement links TRBV6-1 to TRBJ1-1, with a possible D match to TRBD1 (6 bases). V lost 5 bases and J lost 7, with 17 bases in between. Germline-derived CDR1 and CDR2 are MNHNS and SASEGT. The CDR3 covers 14 residues. CDR3 sequence reads: CASSSGGPSYEAFF. CDR3 bases: TGTGCCAGCAGTAGTGGGGGGCCCAGCTATGAAGCTTTCTTT.

Comment on this clonotype: A read error is possible here, since a much larger clone lies one base away. The V and J genes are TRBV7-8 and TRBJ2-7; the D gene is possibly TRBD1 (5 bases). The CDR3 loop spans 16 amino acids. Looked up from germline, CDR1 is SGHVS and CDR2 is FQNEAQ. The CDR3 sequence: CTSSPSKDTRTYEQYF. CDR3 DNA: TGTACCAGCAGCCCATCCAAGGACACGAGGACCTACGAGCAGTACTTC.

The CDR3 loop is CASSPGGFYNKQFF. The CDR3 bases are TGTGCCAGCAGCCCGGGAGGGTTCTATAATAAGCAGTTCTTC. The rearrangement links TRBV11-2 to TRBJ2-1; 8 nucleotides line up with TRBD2. From germline, CDR1 is SGHAT and CDR2 FQNNGV. The J segment lost 11 bases and the V segment lost 5 bases, leaving 11 bases of the junction unmatched. The CDR3 runs to 14 residues.

A remark on this clonotype: A much larger clone lies one base from this, so it may be a read error. The chain links TRBV5-5 to TRBJ2-7, with 9 nucleotides matching TRBD1. The CDR3 has 15 amino acids. Germline CDR1 reads SGHKS; CDR2 reads YYEKEE (reference sequence). The DNA of the CDR3 is TGTGCCAGCAGCTTAAGCGGGACAGGGAACTACGAGCAGCACTTC. Translating it yields CASSLSGTGNYEQHF.

This clonotype was counted many times. V usage is TRBV28 and J usage is TRBJ1-2; 8 nucleotides line up with TRBD1. Germline assignment: CDR1 MDHEN and CDR2 SYDVKM. The CDR3 runs to 15 residues. V trimming: 5 bases; J trimming: 4 bases; junction bases outside the gene matches: 9. CDR3 coding DNA: TGTGCCAGCAGTCTCCCGACAGGGGTTGGCTATGGCTACACCTTC. It yields the protein CASSLPTGVGYGYTF.

This clonotype was picked up one time. This chain connects TRBV7-2 to TRBJ2-1; D might be TRBD2 (7 bases). The V gene lost 1 base and the J gene lost 5 bases, with 21 bases spanning the gap. The CDR3 contains 18 residues. CDR1 is SGHTA, CDR2 FQGNSA, per germline. CDR3 nucleotide sequence: TGTGCCAGCAGCTTAGAGGTTTGGGGGGGCTCAAGGGACAATGAGCAGTTCTTC. This translates into CASSLEVWGGSRDNEQFF.

This clonotype was seen a single time. An end of the junction does not agree with germline; a read error may underlie this. The rearrangement uses TRBV29-1 and TRBJ2-5; weak D call: TRBD2 (6 bases). The length of the CDR3 is 16 residues. From germline, CDR1 is SQVTM and CDR2 ANQGSEA. CDR3 residues: CSVAVNSGRVVGTHYF. In DNA form, the CDR3 reads TGCAGCGTTGCGGTCAATAGCGGTAGGGTTGTGGGGACCCATTACTTC.

This clonotype was seen a handful of times. A junction end diverges from the germline sequence, so it may reflect a read error. The J gene is TRBJ2-6, the V gene TRBV12-3 or TRBV12-4; D is perhaps TRBD1 (6 bases). The CDR3 is made up of 16 amino acids. In DNA form, the CDR3 reads TGTGCCAGCAGCCTCCTTAGGGGTCTGGGGGCCAACATCCTGACTTTC. Amino acid sequence: CASSLLRGLGANILTF.

As to this clonotype: Relative to the germline gene, one junction end is altered; a read error may explain this. The CDR3 spells CASRLGLTGGEQFF. For the CDR3, the DNA is TGCGCCAGCAGATTAGGACTAACGGGAGGTGAGCAGTTTTTC. V usage is TRBV5-1 and J usage is TRBJ2-1, with TRBD2 matching 7 bases. The germline CDR1 and CDR2 sequences are SGHRS and YFSETQ. The CDR3 spans 14 residues.

The count of this clonotype is one. This chain links TRBV29-1 with TRBJ1-2; D gene uncertain. The CDR3 is 12 residues long. CDR1 is SQVTM and CDR2 is ANQGSEA in the germline V gene. Trimming removed 6 bases at V and 8 bases at J, with 16 bases between. Here the CDR3 reads CSVAASNCGYTF. The CDR3 DNA reads TGCAGCGTCGCCGCCTCTAACTGCGGCTACACCTTC.

In the case of this clonotype: Germline is not matched at one junction end, which may reflect a read error. This chain joins TRBV11-2 and TRBJ2-1, with TRBD2 as a possible D gene (5 bases). Germline CDR1 reads SGHAT; CDR2 reads FQNNGV. CDR3 size: 13 residues. The CDR3 bases are TGTGTCAGCAGCTTAGGCGGGTCCAATGAGCAGTTCTTC. Protein sequence: CVSSLGGSNEQFF.

This clonotype was seen a few times. This sequence may be a read error, since a much larger clone differs from it by one base. The chain links TRBV20-1 to TRBJ2-7; D tentatively reads TRBD1 or TRBD2 (5 bases each). V was cut by 7 bases and J by 4 bases, with 20 bases left in between. This CDR3 region has 14 residues. Germline loops: CDR1 DFQATT, CDR2 SNEGSKA (reference sequence). CDR3 protein: CSVYRDGVSYEQYF. DNA for the CDR3: TGCAGTGTTTACCGGGACGGGGTGTCGTACGAGCAGTACTTC.

The CDR3 loop reads CASSLAAGRTWPYEQYF. In DNA, the CDR3 is TGTGCCAGCAGCTTAGCAGCGGGACGCACGTGGCCCTACGAGCAGTACTTC. The gene calls are TRBV11-2 and TRBJ2-7, with 7 bases matching TRBD2. The length of the CDR3 is 17 residues. The germline V gene has CDR1 SGHAT and CDR2 FQNNGV. J gave up 2 bases and V 1 base, and 11 bases lay outside the gene matches.

Many counts were recorded for this clonotype. The rearrangement uses TRBV5-6 and TRBJ1-1; no firm D call. The length of the CDR3 is 14 residues. Germline CDR1 and CDR2: SGHDT and YYEEEE. The V end was cut by 3 bases, the J end by 1 base, with 10 bases between. This CDR3 reads CASSWESRNTEAFF. The CDR3 DNA is TGTGCCAGCAGCTGGGAATCGAGGAACACTGAAGCTTTCTTT. Using reference TRBV5-6 and TRBJ1-1 for the parts outside the CDR3, the full variable domain is DAGVTQSPTHLIKTRGQQVTLRCSPKSGHDTVSWYQQALGQGPQFIFQYYEEEERQRGNFPDRFSGHQFPNYSSELNVNALLLGDSALYLCASSWESRNTEAFFGQGTRLTVV.

This clonotype has just one count. Its ends do not fully match the called genes, so a read error is possible. V is TRBV28 and J is TRBJ1-3, with D perhaps TRBD1 (5 bases). The germline gives CDR1 MDHEN, CDR2 SYDVKM. This CDR3 comprises 16 residues. The CDR3 here is CASSRDRLISVNTIYF. The CDR3 coding sequence is TGTGCCAGCAGTCGGGACCGACTTATCTCTGTAAACACCATATATTTT.

Ten or more counts support this clonotype. The chain couples TRBV29-1 to TRBJ1-2, with TRBD1 as a possible D gene (5 bases). Trimming stripped 5 bases from V and 2 bases from J, with 18 bases between. This CDR3 comprises 15 residues. Germline V lookup: CDR1 SQVTM, CDR2 ANQGSEA. The chain's CDR3 is CSVWFLGRANYGYTF. In DNA, the CDR3 is TGCAGCGTTTGGTTCCTCGGCAGGGCCAACTATGGCTACACCTTC.

The chain couples TRBV20-1 to TRBJ2-7; TRBD1 matches 8 bases. J gave up 3 bases and V 4 bases, and 5 bases lay outside the gene matches. Germline CDR1 DFQATT, CDR2 SNEGSKA (reference sequence). This CDR3 is built from 13 residues. The CDR3 region has the DNA TGCAGTGCTACATGGACAGGGAGCTACGAGCAGTACTTC. It codes for CSATWTGSYEQYF.

This clonotype was found many times. The rearrangement links TRBV6-6 to TRBJ2-2; D is ambiguous. Germline CDR1 MNHNY, CDR2 SVGAGI (reference sequence). The CDR3 has 11 residues. Trimming stripped 1 base from V and 7 bases from J, with 1 base between. CDR3 in DNA: TGTGCCAGCAGTTACTACGGGGAGCTGTTTTTT. Its protein product is CASSYYGELFF.

On this clonotype: A much larger clone is a single base away; this may be a read error. This chain joins TRBV4-1 and TRBJ2-6, with D unresolved. Germline CDR1 is MGHRA and CDR2 is YSYEKL. The CDR3 is 16 residues long. The CDR3 protein is CANSQLGYPGANVLTF. The CDR3 coding sequence is TGCGCCAACAGCCAATTAGGGTATCCTGGGGCCAACGTCCTGACTTTC.